What follows describes a single TCR beta chain. This entry is derived from a study of blood T cell repertoires in COVID-19. The repertoire was sequenced with immunoSEQ multiplex PCR; TCRdb's copy has only in-frame clones and lacks some. In the table there are approximately 53,000 clones, roughly four fifths of which are singletons. Specimen: peripheral blood. This receptor was taken from a woman aged 55-75 years with acute or convalescent COVID-19.

The CDR3, as DNA: TGTGCCAGCAGTCCGGGACTAGCGGGGGGGTCCTACGAGCAGTACTTC. It codes for CASSPGLAGGSYEQYF. The rearrangement links TRBV27 to TRBJ2-7, with TRBD2 matching over 16 bases. Germline V lookup: CDR1 MNHEY, CDR2 SMNVEV (reference sequence). Germline trimming cut 5 bases from V and 1 base from J; bases unmatched to any gene: 2. This CDR3 is 16 amino acids long.